The 8 T cell receptor beta chains presented below share a single source sample, sequenced in a study of identical twins. MiXCR, applied by TCRdb to the 5' RACE reads, yields one record per CDR3 protein. The data hold 1.5 million or so distinct CDR3 sequences, with around 29% observed a single time. Material: cord blood. These receptors all come from a newborn girl in good health.

This clonotype turned up a few times. The chain combines TRBV24-1 with TRBJ2-3; D perhaps matches TRBD2 (6 bases). In germline, CDR1 is KGHDR, CDR2 SFDVKD. Between the trimmed V and J ends, which lost 5 bases and 2 bases, there was a span of 16 bases. The CDR3 runs 16 residues. CDR3 residues: CATSARLGANTDTQYF. CDR3 coding DNA: TGTGCCACCAGTGCCCGACTAGGGGCTAACACAGATACGCAGTATTTT.

This clonotype was seen more than once but under ten times. The chain is built from TRBV4-1 and TRBJ2-7; the D gene is possibly TRBD1 (6 bases). CDR3 size: 17 residues. Between the trimmed V and J ends, which lost 0 bases and 1 base, there was a span of 16 bases. CDR1 and CDR2 (germline): MGHRA, YSYEKL. The CDR3 protein is CASSQDLRGPLSYEQYF. The CDR3 coding sequence is TGCGCCAGCAGCCAAGATCTCAGGGGACCCCTTTCCTACGAGCAGTACTTC.

CDR3 sequence reads: CASSQDWASHNEQFF. DNA of the CDR3: TGTGCCAGCAGCCAAGATTGGGCCTCACACAATGAGCAGTTCTTC. The rearrangement joins TRBV3-1 to TRBJ2-1; D not resolved. Germline CDR1 LGHDT, CDR2 YNNKEL (reference sequence). Trimming cost V 0 bases and J 5 bases, with 11 bases left between them. The CDR3 sequence is 15 residues long.

In this sample, this clonotype turned up many times. V is TRBV7-9 and J is TRBJ2-3; 13 bases map to TRBD2. The CDR3 is made up of 15 amino acids. The germline gives CDR1 SEHNR, CDR2 FQNEAQ (reference sequence). After removal of 5 bases from V and 3 bases from J, the junction contained 2 bases not matched to a gene. The CDR3 region is CASSGTSGKTDTQYF. The CDR3 nucleotides are TGTGCCAGCAGCGGGACTAGCGGGAAAACAGATACGCAGTATTTT. The whole variable domain, filled in from reference TRBV7-9 and TRBJ2-3, reads DTGVSQNPRHKITKRGQNVTFRCDPISEHNRLYWYRQTLGQGPEFLTYFQNEAQLEKSRLLSDRFSAERPKGSFSTLEIQRTEQGDSAMYLCASSGTSGKTDTQYFGPGTRLTVL.

The chain combines TRBV12-3 or TRBV12-4 with TRBJ2-5, with 10 bases fitting TRBD2. Trimming at V came to 8 bases and at J to 5 bases, leaving 11 bases not matched to a gene. The CDR3 covers 15 residues. The CDR3 protein is CASAPPGLAKETQYF. In DNA, the CDR3 is TGTGCCAGCGCTCCTCCGGGACTAGCGAAGGAGACCCAGTACTTC.

Regarding this clonotype: This may arise from a read error, as a much more abundant clone is one base away. The chain links TRBV27 to TRBJ2-3; 9 nucleotides match TRBD1. With 0 bases clipped from V and 2 bases from J, the junction kept 9 bases outside the gene matches. The germline V gene encodes CDR1 MNHEY and CDR2 SMNVEV (reference sequence). The CDR3 has 18 residues. The CDR3 loop reads CASSLSGRQGETTDTQYF. The CDR3 coding sequence is TGTGCCAGCAGTTTATCAGGACGACAGGGGGAGACCACAGATACGCAGTATTTT.

This clonotype has more than one count but fewer than ten. The chain combines TRBV6-5 with TRBJ2-1; D ambiguous. Germline values: CDR1 MNHEY, CDR2 SVGAGI. The CDR3 totals 14 residues. Trimming took off 7 bases at V and 6 bases at J, with 16 bases between the two ends. The CDR3 protein is CASTNSLRSNEQFF. The CDR3 region has the DNA TGTGCCAGCACCAACTCCTTAAGGTCCAATGAGCAGTTCTTC.

The CDR3: CSVPGTGHGYTF. CDR3 nucleotide sequence: TGCAGTGTGCCCGGGACAGGTCATGGCTACACCTTC. The gene calls are TRBV20-1 and TRBJ1-2, with 8 bases lining up with TRBD1. V trimming: 7 bases; J trimming: 6 bases; junction bases outside the gene matches: 7. Germline V gene sequence: CDR1 DFQATT, CDR2 SNEGSKA (reference sequence). The CDR3 has 12 amino acids.